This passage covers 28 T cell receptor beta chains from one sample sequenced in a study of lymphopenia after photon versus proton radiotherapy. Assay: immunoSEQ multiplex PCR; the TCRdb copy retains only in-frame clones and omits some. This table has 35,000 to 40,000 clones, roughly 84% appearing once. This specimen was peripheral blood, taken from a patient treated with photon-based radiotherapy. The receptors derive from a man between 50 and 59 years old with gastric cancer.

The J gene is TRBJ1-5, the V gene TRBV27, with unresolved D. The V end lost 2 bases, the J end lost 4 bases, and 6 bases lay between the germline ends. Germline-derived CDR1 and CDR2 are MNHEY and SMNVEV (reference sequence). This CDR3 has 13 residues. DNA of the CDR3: TGTGCCAGCAGTTTAAAGCTGAATCAGCCCCAGCATTTT. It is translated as CASSLKLNQPQHF.

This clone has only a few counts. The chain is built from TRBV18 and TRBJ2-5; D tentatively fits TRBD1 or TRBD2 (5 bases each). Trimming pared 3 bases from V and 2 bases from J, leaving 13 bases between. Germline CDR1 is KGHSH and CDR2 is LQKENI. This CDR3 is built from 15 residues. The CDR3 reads CASSPGERIQETQYF. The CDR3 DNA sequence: TGTGCCAGCTCACCGGGGGAGCGCATTCAAGAGACCCAGTACTTC.

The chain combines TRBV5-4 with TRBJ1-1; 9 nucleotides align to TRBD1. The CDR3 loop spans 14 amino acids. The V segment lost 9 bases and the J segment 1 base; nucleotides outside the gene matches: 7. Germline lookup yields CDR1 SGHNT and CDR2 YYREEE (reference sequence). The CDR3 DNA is TGTGCCACCTCTAGACAGGGGGGGAACACTGAAGCTTTCTTT. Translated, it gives CATSRQGGNTEAFF.

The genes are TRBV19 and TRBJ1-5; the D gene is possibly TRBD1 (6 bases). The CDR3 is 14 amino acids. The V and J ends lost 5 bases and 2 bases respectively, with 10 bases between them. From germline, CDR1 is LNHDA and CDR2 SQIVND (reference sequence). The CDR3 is CASSSGERNQPQHF. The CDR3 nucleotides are TGTGCCAGTAGTTCAGGGGAGCGCAATCAGCCCCAGCATTTT.

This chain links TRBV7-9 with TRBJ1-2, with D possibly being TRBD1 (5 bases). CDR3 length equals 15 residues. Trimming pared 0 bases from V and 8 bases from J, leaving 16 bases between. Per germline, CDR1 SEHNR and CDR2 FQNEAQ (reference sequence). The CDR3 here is CASSLATRGSEGYTF. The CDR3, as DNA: TGTGCCAGCAGCTTAGCCACCCGGGGGAGTGAAGGCTACACCTTC.

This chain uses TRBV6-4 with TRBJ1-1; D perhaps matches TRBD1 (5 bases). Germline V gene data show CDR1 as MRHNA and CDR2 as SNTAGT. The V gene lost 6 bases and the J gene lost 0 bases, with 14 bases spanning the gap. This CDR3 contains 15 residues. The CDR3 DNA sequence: TGTGCCAGCAGCTTAGTACAGGCAATGAACACTGAAGCTTTCTTT. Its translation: CASSLVQAMNTEAFF.

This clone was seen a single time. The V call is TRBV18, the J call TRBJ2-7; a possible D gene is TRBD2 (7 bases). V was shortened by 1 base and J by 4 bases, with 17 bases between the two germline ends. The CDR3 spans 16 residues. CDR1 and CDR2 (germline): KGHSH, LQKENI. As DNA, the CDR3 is TGTGCCAGCTCACCACGAACGGCACAGGGAGGGTACGAGCAGTACTTC. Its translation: CASSPRTAQGGYEQYF.

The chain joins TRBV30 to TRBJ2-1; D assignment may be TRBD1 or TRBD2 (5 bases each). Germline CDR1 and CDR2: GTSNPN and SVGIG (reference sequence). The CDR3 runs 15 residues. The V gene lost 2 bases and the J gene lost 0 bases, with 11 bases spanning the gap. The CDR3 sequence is CAWSRGESSYNEQFF. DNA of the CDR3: TGTGCCTGGAGTCGAGGGGAAAGCTCCTACAATGAGCAGTTCTTC.

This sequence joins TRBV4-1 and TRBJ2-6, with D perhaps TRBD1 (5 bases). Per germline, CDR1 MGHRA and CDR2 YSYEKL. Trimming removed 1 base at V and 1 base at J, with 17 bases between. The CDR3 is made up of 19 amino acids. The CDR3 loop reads CASSQGVGRVSSGANVLTF. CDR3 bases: TGCGCCAGCAGCCAAGGGGTCGGCAGGGTATCTTCTGGGGCCAACGTCCTGACTTTC.

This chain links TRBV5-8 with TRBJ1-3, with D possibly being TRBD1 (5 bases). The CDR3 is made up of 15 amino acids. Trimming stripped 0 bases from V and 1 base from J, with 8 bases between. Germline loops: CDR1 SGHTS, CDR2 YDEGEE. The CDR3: CASSLGQTSGNTIYF. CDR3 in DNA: TGTGCCAGCAGCTTGGGACAGACTTCTGGAAACACCATATATTTT.

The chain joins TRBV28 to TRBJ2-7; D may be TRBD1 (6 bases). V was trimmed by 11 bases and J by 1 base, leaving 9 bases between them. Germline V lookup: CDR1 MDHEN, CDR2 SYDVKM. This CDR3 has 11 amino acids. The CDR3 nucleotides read TGTGCCGGGCAGGGGTCCTACGAGCAGTACTTC. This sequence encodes CAGQGSYEQYF.

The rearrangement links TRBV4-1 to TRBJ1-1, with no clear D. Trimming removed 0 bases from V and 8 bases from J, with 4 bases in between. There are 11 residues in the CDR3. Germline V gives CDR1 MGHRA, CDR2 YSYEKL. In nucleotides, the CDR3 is TGCGCCAGCAGCCAAGATCGGGAAGCTTTCTTT. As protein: CASSQDREAFF.

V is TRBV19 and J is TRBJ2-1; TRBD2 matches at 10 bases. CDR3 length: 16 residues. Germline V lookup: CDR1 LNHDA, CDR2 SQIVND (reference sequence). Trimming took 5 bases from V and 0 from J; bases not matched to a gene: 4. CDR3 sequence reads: CASSARTSGSYNEQFF. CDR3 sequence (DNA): TGTGCCAGTAGTGCCCGGACTAGCGGCTCCTACAATGAGCAGTTCTTC.

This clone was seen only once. CDR3 bases: TGCAGTGCGATCCGGGGCACTGAAGCTTTCTTT. This encodes CSAIRGTEAFF. This sequence joins TRBV20-1 and TRBJ1-1; the D is unclear. Per germline, CDR1 DFQATT and CDR2 SNEGSKA (reference sequence). Trimming removed 6 bases at V and 4 bases at J, with 9 bases between. This CDR3 comprises 11 residues.

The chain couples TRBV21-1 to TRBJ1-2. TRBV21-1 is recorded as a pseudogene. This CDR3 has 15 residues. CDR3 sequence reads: CASSCLPWTHYGYTF. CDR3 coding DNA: TGTGCCAGCAGCTGCCTCCCGTGGACGCACTATGGCTACACCTTC.

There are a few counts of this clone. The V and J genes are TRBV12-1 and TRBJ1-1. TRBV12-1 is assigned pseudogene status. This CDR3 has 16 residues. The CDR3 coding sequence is TGTGCCAGCAGCTTTGTTCCCAGGGAGATGAACACTGAAGCTTTCTTT. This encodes CASSFVPREMNTEAFF.

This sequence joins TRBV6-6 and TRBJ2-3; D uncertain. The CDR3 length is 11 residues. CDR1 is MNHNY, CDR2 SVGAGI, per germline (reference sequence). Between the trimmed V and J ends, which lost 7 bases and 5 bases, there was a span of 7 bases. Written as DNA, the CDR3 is TGTGCCAGCACCGGGCAAGATACGCAGTATTTT. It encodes CASTGQDTQYF.

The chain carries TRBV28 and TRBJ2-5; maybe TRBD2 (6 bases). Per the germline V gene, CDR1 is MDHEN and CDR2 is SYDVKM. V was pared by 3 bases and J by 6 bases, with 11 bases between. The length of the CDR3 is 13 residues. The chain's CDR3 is CASSLGGMKTQYF. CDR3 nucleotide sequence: TGTGCCAGCAGTTTGGGGGGTATGAAGACCCAGTACTTC.

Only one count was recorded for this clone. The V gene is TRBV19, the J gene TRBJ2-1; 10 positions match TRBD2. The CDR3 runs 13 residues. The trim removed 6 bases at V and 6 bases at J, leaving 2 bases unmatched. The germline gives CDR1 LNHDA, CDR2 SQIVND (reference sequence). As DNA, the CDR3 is TGTGCCAGTAGACTAGCGGGGTTCAATGAGCAGTTCTTC. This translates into CASRLAGFNEQFF.

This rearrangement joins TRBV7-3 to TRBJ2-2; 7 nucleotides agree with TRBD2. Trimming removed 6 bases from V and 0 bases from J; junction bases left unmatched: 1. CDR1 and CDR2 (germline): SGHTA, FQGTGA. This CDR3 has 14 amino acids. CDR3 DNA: TGTGCCAGCAGAGCGGGGACGAACACCGGGGAGCTGTTTTTT. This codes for CASRAGTNTGELFF.

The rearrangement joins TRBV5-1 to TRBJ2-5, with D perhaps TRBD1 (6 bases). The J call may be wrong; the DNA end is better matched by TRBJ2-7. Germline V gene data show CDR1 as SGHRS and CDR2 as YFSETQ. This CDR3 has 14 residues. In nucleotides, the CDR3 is TGCGCCAGCAGCTTCACAGGGTGGCTAGTCGAGCAGTACTTC. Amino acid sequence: CASSFTGWLVEQYF.

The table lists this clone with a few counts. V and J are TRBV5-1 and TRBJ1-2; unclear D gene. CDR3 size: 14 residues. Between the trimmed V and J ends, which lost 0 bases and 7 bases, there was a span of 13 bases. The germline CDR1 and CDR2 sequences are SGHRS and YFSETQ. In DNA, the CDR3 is TGCGCCAGCAGCTTGGGATCGGGAGCGGGTGGCTACACCTTC. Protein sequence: CASSLGSGAGGYTF. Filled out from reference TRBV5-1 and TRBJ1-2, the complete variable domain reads KAGVTQTPRYLIKTRGQQVTLSCSPISGHRSVSWYQQTPGQGLQFLFEYFSETQRNKGNFPGRFSGRQFSNSRSEMNVSTLELGDSALYLCASSLGSGAGGYTFGSGTRLTVV.

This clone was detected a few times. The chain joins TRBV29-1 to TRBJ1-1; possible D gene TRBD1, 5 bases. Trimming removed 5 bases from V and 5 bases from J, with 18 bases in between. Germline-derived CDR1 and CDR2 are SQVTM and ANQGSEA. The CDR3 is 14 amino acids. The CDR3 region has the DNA TGCAGCGTTACCGGCAGCGACGCAGGGACTGAAGCTTTCTTT. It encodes CSVTGSDAGTEAFF.

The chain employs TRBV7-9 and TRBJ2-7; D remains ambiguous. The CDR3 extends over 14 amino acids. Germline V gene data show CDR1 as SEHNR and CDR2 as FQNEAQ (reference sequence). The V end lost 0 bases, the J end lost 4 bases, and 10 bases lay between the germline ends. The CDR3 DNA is TGTGCCAGCAGCTTAGCGGCCAGACGATACGAGCAGTACTTC. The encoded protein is CASSLAARRYEQYF. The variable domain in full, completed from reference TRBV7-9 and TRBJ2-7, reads DTGVSQNPRHKITKRGQNVTFRCDPISEHNRLYWYRQTLGQGPEFLTYFQNEAQLEKSRLLSDRFSAERPKGSFSTLEIQRTEQGDSAMYLCASSLAARRYEQYFGPGTRLTVT.

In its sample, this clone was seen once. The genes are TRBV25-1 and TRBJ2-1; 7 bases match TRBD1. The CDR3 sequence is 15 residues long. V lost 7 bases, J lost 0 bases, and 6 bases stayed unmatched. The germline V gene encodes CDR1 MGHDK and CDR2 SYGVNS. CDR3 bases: TGTGCCAGCACCCTGACAGGGCGCTCCTACAATGAGCAGTTCTTC. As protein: CASTLTGRSYNEQFF.

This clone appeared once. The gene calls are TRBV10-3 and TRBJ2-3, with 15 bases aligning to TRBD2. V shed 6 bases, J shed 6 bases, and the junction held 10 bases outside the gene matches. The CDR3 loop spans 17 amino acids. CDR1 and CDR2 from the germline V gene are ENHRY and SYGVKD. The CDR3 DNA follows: TGTGCCATCAGGGAACCGGGACTAGCGGGAGGTGCGGATACGCAGTATTTT. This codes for CAIREPGLAGGADTQYF.

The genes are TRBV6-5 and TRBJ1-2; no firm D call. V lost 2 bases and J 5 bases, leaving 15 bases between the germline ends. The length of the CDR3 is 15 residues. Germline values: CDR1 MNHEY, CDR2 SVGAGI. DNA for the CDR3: TGTGCCAGCAGTTACATGGCAGGCAGAGGGTATGGCTACACCTTC. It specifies CASSYMAGRGYGYTF.

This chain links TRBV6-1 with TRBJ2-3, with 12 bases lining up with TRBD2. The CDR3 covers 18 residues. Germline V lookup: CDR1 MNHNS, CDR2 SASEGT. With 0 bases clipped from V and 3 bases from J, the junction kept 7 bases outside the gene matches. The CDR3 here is CASSEARLAGGGTDTQYF. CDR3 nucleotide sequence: TGTGCCAGCAGTGAAGCCCGTCTAGCGGGAGGGGGAACAGATACGCAGTATTTT.